The 22 T cell receptor beta chains in this list originate from one sample, sequenced in a study of blood T cell repertoires in COVID-19. Clones were sequenced by immunoSEQ multiplex PCR, and TCRdb holds only the in-frame ones, with some missing. The top ten clones hold more than 0.8% of a sample with some 45,000 clones, approximately 95% of them seen once. Source material: peripheral blood. Receptors originate from a man between 60 and 75 years old with COVID-19, enrolled during active disease.

V and J are TRBV10-1 and TRBJ2-1; the match to TRBD2 covers 8 bases. There are 14 residues in the CDR3. The germline V gene encodes CDR1 WNHNN and CDR2 SYGVQD (reference sequence). The V gene end was trimmed by 6 bases and the J gene end by 7 bases; junction bases not matched to a gene: 8. Here the CDR3 reads CASSRAGVKNEQFF. The DNA of the CDR3 is TGCGCCAGCAGCCGAGCGGGGGTGAAGAATGAGCAGTTCTTC.

The rearrangement links TRBV19 to TRBJ1-2; TRBD1 aligns across 12 bases. The trim removed 4 bases at V and 4 bases at J, leaving 4 bases unmatched. There are 15 residues in the CDR3. The germline gives CDR1 LNHDA, CDR2 SQIVND (reference sequence). Here the CDR3 reads CASSTGTGGTYGYTF. The CDR3 region has the DNA TGTGCCAGTAGTACCGGGACAGGGGGCACCTATGGCTACACCTTC.

The rearrangement links TRBV2 to TRBJ2-3; no reliable D call. Deletions cut 0 bases from V and 3 bases from J, with 7 bases between. Per the germline V gene, CDR1 is SNHLY and CDR2 is FYNNEI. CDR3 length equals 14 residues. The DNA of the CDR3 is TGTGCCAGCAGTGAAGCCCTCTTTACAGATACGCAGTATTTT. Encoded protein: CASSEALFTDTQYF.

This chain connects TRBV7-2 to TRBJ2-3; D is undetermined. Germline CDR1 is SGHTA and CDR2 is FQGNSA. The CDR3 length is 15 residues. V dropped 2 bases and J dropped 0 bases, with 9 bases sitting between them. The CDR3 sequence: CASSLTHGSTDTQYF. The CDR3 DNA follows: TGTGCCAGCAGCTTAACCCACGGGAGCACAGATACGCAGTATTTT.

The DNA for the CDR3 is TGTGCCAGCAGCTTGCCCCGGACTAGCGGGAGGGATGAGCAGTACTTC. It translates to CASSLPRTSGRDEQYF. V gene TRBV5-5 combines with J gene TRBJ2-7, with 15 positions matching TRBD2. With 1 base clipped from V and 7 bases from J, the junction kept 6 bases outside the gene matches. The CDR3 covers 16 residues. The germline V gene has CDR1 SGHKS and CDR2 YYEKEE (reference sequence). Complete variable domain (other parts from reference TRBV5-5 and TRBJ2-7): DAGVTQSPTHLIKTRGQQVTLRCSPISGHKSVSWYQQVLGQGPQFIFQYYEKEERGRGNFPDRFSARQFPNYSSELNVNALLLGDSALYLCASSLPRTSGRDEQYFGPGTRLTVT.

The chain uses TRBV4-1 and TRBJ2-7; D might be TRBD1 (6 bases). The CDR3 is 15 residues long. Trimming cost V 4 bases and J 5 bases, with 18 bases left between them. The germline CDR1 and CDR2 sequences are MGHRA and YSYEKL. CDR3 sequence reads: CASSLAPGTTHEQYF. The CDR3 DNA is TGCGCCAGCAGCCTTGCCCCCGGGACAACCCACGAGCAGTACTTC.

Note on this clone: Additional DNA sequences in this sample encode the identical CDR3. V gene TRBV6-6 combines with J gene TRBJ1-1, with D possibly TRBD1 on 5 matching bases. Trimming removed 0 bases from V and 1 base from J, with 9 bases in between. Germline CDR1 MNHNY, CDR2 SVGAGI (reference sequence). The CDR3 has 15 amino acids. The DNA for the CDR3 is TGTGCCAGCAGTTACTCAGGTCAGGGGAACACTGAAGCTTTCTTT. This encodes CASSYSGQGNTEAFF.

This chain links TRBV15 with TRBJ1-3; a weak D match, TRBD1 (6 bases). Trimming removed 0 bases from V and 3 bases from J, with 18 bases in between. The V gene's germline CDR1 is LNHNV and CDR2 YYDKDF (reference sequence). This CDR3 has 18 residues. The CDR3 nucleotides read TGTGCCACCAGCAGAGATGGTCCCGGACAGCAAATTGGAAACACCATATATTTT. Amino acids: CATSRDGPGQQIGNTIYF.

The chain couples TRBV29-1 to TRBJ2-7; 8 nucleotides align to TRBD1. The CDR3 runs to 11 residues. Germline loops: CDR1 SQVTM, CDR2 ANQGSEA. V shed 7 bases, J shed 6 bases, and the junction held 5 bases outside the gene matches. The DNA for the CDR3 is TGCAGCGCACAGGGGGTTGGCGAGCAGTACTTC. Translation: CSAQGVGEQYF.

The genes are TRBV11-2 and TRBJ1-5; 7 nucleotides agree with TRBD1. Germline V gives CDR1 SGHAT, CDR2 FQNNGV. The length of the CDR3 is 15 residues. The trim removed 1 base at V and 4 bases at J, leaving 4 bases unmatched. The DNA for the CDR3 is TGTGCCAGCAGCTTAGGGGGGGACAGTAATCAGCCCCAGCATTTT. It translates to CASSLGGDSNQPQHF.

The V gene is TRBV13, the J gene TRBJ1-3, with 7 bases aligning to TRBD1. V shed 5 bases, J shed 3 bases, and the junction held 7 bases outside the gene matches. This CDR3 has 15 residues. The germline V gene encodes CDR1 PRHDT and CDR2 FYEKMQ (reference sequence). CDR3 nucleotide sequence: TGTGCCAGCAGCACATGGACAGGTCTTGGAAACACCATATATTTT. Protein sequence: CASSTWTGLGNTIYF.

V gene TRBV5-1 combines with J gene TRBJ2-7, with TRBD2 as a possible D gene (6 bases). Germline V lookup: CDR1 SGHRS, CDR2 YFSETQ. The CDR3 spans 14 residues. V was pared by 4 bases and J by 5 bases, with 16 bases between. The CDR3 DNA is TGCGCCAGCAGCCCCGGGACTTGGGTCGACGAGCAGTACTTC. It codes for CASSPGTWVDEQYF.

The chain combines TRBV10-1 with TRBJ2-7; TRBD1 is a possible D gene (6 bases). The germline V and J ends were trimmed by 5 bases and 5 bases, with 10 bases remaining between them. The CDR3 loop spans 12 amino acids. Germline lookup yields CDR1 WNHNN and CDR2 SYGVQD (reference sequence). The CDR3 loop is CASSRDTHEQYF. Written as DNA, the CDR3 is TGCGCCAGCAGTCGGGACACCCACGAGCAGTACTTC.

This clone appeared a single time. The chain couples TRBV27 to TRBJ2-3; TRBD2 agrees at 13 bases. The CDR3 is 15 amino acids. The germline V gene encodes CDR1 MNHEY and CDR2 SMNVEV (reference sequence). V lost 7 bases to trimming and J lost 5 bases; unmatched junction nucleotides: 6. CDR3 nucleotide sequence: TGTGCCAGCACCGGACTAGCGGGAGCACAAGATACGCAGTATTTT. Residues: CASTGLAGAQDTQYF.

This chain connects TRBV4-1 to TRBJ1-2; 9 bases are shared with TRBD1. The germline V gene has CDR1 MGHRA and CDR2 YSYEKL. This CDR3 spans 14 amino acids. With V trimmed by 6 bases and J by 8 bases, 10 bases remained unmatched. The CDR3 sequence is CASSYMDRGEGYTF. As DNA, the CDR3 is TGCGCCAGCAGTTACATGGACAGGGGAGAGGGCTACACCTTC.

This chain uses TRBV5-4 with TRBJ1-2, with a possible D match to TRBD1 (5 bases). The CDR3 is 16 residues long. V was shortened by 0 bases and J by 2 bases, with 14 bases between the two germline ends. Germline V lookup: CDR1 SGHNT, CDR2 YYREEE (reference sequence). The CDR3 loop is CASSLDGPGLNYGYTF. CDR3 DNA sequence: TGTGCCAGCAGCTTGGATGGGCCGGGACTAAACTATGGCTACACCTTC.

Turning to this clone: In the same sample, other DNA sequences code for this CDR3. The rearrangement uses TRBV4-2 and TRBJ1-5, with D maybe TRBD1 (5 bases). CDR1 is LGHNA, CDR2 YNFKEQ, per germline. The V end lost 0 bases, the J end lost 2 bases, and 11 bases lay between the germline ends. This CDR3 is 16 amino acids long. The CDR3 here is CASSQDPQGGNQPQHF. The DNA for the CDR3 is TGTGCCAGCAGCCAAGATCCCCAGGGTGGCAATCAGCCCCAGCATTTT.

This clone was recorded only once. The chain employs TRBV2 and TRBJ1-1, with D possibly being TRBD1 (5 bases). Germline loops: CDR1 SNHLY, CDR2 FYNNEI. CDR3 length: 14 residues. The V and J ends lost 7 bases and 1 base respectively, with 13 bases between them. For the CDR3, the DNA is TGTGCCAGCACCCTAGGGGAGGGGAACACTGAAGCTTTCTTT. Its protein product is CASTLGEGNTEAFF.

This chain connects TRBV9 to TRBJ2-1; 8 bases are shared with TRBD1. V lost 4 bases and J lost 7; bases outside the gene matches: 1. This CDR3 is 12 amino acids long. CDR1 SGDLS and CDR2 YYNGEE come from the germline V gene. Here the CDR3 DNA reads TGTGCCAGCAGCTGGACAGGGAATGAGCAGTTCTTC. This translates into CASSWTGNEQFF.

The genes are TRBV5-5 and TRBJ1-1; 9 nucleotides line up with TRBD1. Germline-derived CDR1 and CDR2 are SGHKS and YYEKEE (reference sequence). The trim removed 0 bases at V and 2 bases at J, leaving 5 bases unmatched. The CDR3 is 16 residues long. The DNA for the CDR3 is TGTGCCAGCAGCTTGGCCGCGACAGGGGGTAACACTGAAGCTTTCTTT. Protein product: CASSLAATGGNTEAFF.

V usage is TRBV11-2 and J usage is TRBJ1-5; D gene ambiguous. The CDR3 extends over 14 amino acids. CDR1 and CDR2 (germline): SGHAT, FQNNGV. Between the trimmed V and J ends, which lost 1 base and 0 bases, there was a span of 4 bases. CDR3 in amino acids: CASSLAGSNQPQHF. As DNA, the CDR3 is TGTGCCAGCAGCTTAGCAGGTAGCAATCAGCCCCAGCATTTT.

The V and J genes are TRBV30 and TRBJ1-5; D ambiguous. The ends were cut back, 1 base at V and 2 bases at J, with 9 bases in the middle. This CDR3 comprises 14 residues. From germline, CDR1 is GTSNPN and CDR2 SVGIG (reference sequence). The CDR3 protein is CAWSGQNGNQPQHF. As DNA, the CDR3 is TGTGCCTGGAGTGGGCAAAATGGCAATCAGCCCCAGCATTTT.